This TCR beta chain was sequenced in a study of blood T cell repertoires in COVID-19. Overall study context: Sample material is recorded as cDNA or gDNA derived from T cells, B-cell-depleted T cells, or PBMCs.

This CDR3 has 15 amino acids. Germline V gene lookup returns CDR1 MGHDK and CDR2 SYGVNS. Trimming cost V 3 bases and J 6 bases, with 14 bases left between them. In the source study's methods: Amplified reference gene primers provided the basis for estimating nucleated cell counts. Produced via immunoSEQ multiplex PCR; TCRdb's table is partial and in-frame only. V, J and clone size reflect that table, while D and trimming were determined from the DNA. The sample lists 250,000 to 300,000 clones, around 92% seen once, with 1.9% in the top ten. The sample was PBMCs or T cells enriched from blood (not recorded which). This chain uses TRBV25-1 with TRBJ1-4; D remains ambiguous. The TCR sequence derives from an older woman who had recovered from COVID-19. CDR3 sequence (DNA): TGTGCCAGCAGTGACGGCAGTCTCGCGGATGAAAAACTGTTTTTT. Protein product: CASSDGSLADEKLFF. The full variable domain, rest sourced from reference TRBV25-1 and TRBJ1-4, is EADIYQTPRYLVIGTGKKITLECSQTMGHDKMYWYQQDPGMELHLIHYSYGVNSTEKGDLSSESTVSRIRTEHFPLTLESARPSHTSQYLCASSDGSLADEKLFFGSGTQLSVL.